This T cell receptor beta chain was retrieved from a study of neurological immune-mediated disorders (dated by TCRdb to the late 2010s). Background on the whole study: Among the approximately 35 multiple sclerosis patients, roughly 31 had relapsing-remitting MS and 3 had secondary progressive MS. Peripheral blood TCR-beta repertoires from patients with HTLV-I-associated myelopathy (HAM/TSP), patients with multiple sclerosis, and healthy controls were compared in the study using UMI-based sequencing. The 106 TCR-beta libraries included longitudinal samples, technical triplicates and paired sorted CD4+ and CD8+ T-cell subsets alongside PBMC samples. Of the roughly 70 subjects in the cohort, about 14 were HAM/TSP patients, some 34 were multiple sclerosis patients, and 20 were healthy controls. On the study overall, not on this receptor specifically: No identical CDR3 amino acid sequences were found to be shared among expanded clones across subjects, suggesting that TCR-beta repertoires were private in all groups. The MS cluster was not associated with any clinical or MRI features, and the authors stated that larger cohorts are needed. In a phylogenetic analysis, the repertoires of 18 out of 34 MS patients fell into a single cluster of related CDR3 sequences, pointing to a possible signature at the repertoire level. The highest TCR clonal expansion was observed in HAM/TSP patients, whereas the lowest was observed in MS patients, even when compared with healthy controls.

For unsorted PBMC libraries, 2 million PBMCs were used after storage in RNAlater at -80 degrees C until RNA extraction. Multiple sclerosis patients were enrolled in a US clinical protocol evaluating disease progression by magnetic resonance imaging. Peripheral blood was subjected to Ficoll-Hypaque density gradient centrifugation to isolate PBMCs, which were then cryopreserved in liquid nitrogen. This clonotype was detected many times. Its target antigen remains unknown. The record has no base qualities; no much larger clone is one base away. To synthesize cDNA, template-switch 5'RACE was performed with a primer carrying a 10-nucleotide random unique molecular identifier so that each TCR transcript was tagged. Each sequencing run produced over 160 million TCR-beta sequences covering 15-18 subjects. The RNeasy kit was used to extract total RNA. The KAPA Real-time Library Amplification kit was used to amplify TCR-beta VDJ regions with primers targeting the TCR constant region and the 5'RACE anchor. A first PCR added sample indexes and Illumina adaptors, after which a second PCR increased the library yield. After Ampure bead purification, the TCR product of roughly 650 bp was size-selected on a 2% E-gel SizeSelection system. Before pooling, libraries had their quality checked on a Bioanalyzer, their concentration measured with Qubit, and their quantity determined with the Kapa Library Quantification kit. Libraries were sequenced paired-end 2 x 150 bp on an Illumina HiSeq 2500. To increase sequence diversity, roughly 25-31% phiX was spiked into each library pool. The authors' pipeline ran thus. The quality-filtered reads were processed with the UMI-based MiGEC pipeline, whose error correction step removed more than 90% of the raw TCR sequences. IMGT germline references were used for alignment of VDJ genes, and clonotypes were defined by a unique CDR3 amino acid sequence together with V-J genes. VDJtools evaluated clonal expansion, Shannon diversity and CDR3 relatedness (CalcPairwiseDistances, ClusterSamples); CLCbio workbench built phylogenetic trees. A clone was classed as expanded if it had 8 or more unique UMIs, a cutoff based on coefficient-of-variation modelling across technical triplicates. Starting from the raw public reads, TCRdb applied fastp trimming at Q25, assembled clones with MiXCR and retained in-frame beta chains. A single entry per CDR3 protein holds the most common genes and DNA from its merged rows. For this entry, the V and J calls and clone size follow TCRdb and not the study's own pipeline. The sample contains 50,000 to 60,000 distinct CDR3 sequences, 2% to 2.5% of them found a single time. The ten largest clones capture 3% of the sample.

This clonotype originated in a man aged 50 to 59 with multiple sclerosis. The specimen was PBMCs.

The CDR3 corresponds to CASSPHQKTQYF. The DNA sequence is given as TGTGCCAGCAGCCCCCATCAGAAGACCCAGTACTTC. The chain couples TRBV3-1 to TRBJ2-5; no D gene can be assigned with confidence. V is shortened by 4 bases, J by 6 bases, and the region joining them spans 9 bases. From a lookup of the germline V gene (reference sequence), CDR1 and CDR2 are LGHDT and YNNKEL. The CDR3 sequence holds 12 residues, the cysteine and phenylalanine included. The DNA shown is the 36-base CDR3, in frame from base 1.